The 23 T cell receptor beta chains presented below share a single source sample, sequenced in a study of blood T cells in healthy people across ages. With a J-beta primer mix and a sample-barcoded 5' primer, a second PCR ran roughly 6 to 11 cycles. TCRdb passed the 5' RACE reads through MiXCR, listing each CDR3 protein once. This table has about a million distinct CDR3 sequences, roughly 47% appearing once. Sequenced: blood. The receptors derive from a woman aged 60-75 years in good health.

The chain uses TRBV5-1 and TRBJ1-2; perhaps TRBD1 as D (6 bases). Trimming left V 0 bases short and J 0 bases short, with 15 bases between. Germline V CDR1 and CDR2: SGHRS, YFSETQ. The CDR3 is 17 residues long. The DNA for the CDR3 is TGCGCCAGCAGCTTGGAGCCCAACAGGGACCCTAACTATGGCTACACCTTC. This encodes CASSLEPNRDPNYGYTF.

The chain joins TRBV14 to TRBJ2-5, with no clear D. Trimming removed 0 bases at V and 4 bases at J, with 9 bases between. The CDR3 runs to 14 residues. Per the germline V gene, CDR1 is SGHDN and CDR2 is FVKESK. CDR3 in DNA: TGTGCCAGCAGCCAAGATTTCAGAATAGAGACCCAGTACTTC. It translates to CASSQDFRIETQYF.

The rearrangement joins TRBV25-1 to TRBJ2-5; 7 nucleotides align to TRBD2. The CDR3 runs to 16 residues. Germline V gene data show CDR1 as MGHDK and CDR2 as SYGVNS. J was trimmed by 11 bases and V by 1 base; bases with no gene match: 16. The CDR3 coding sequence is TGTGCCAGCAGTGAATTCGGGGGAGGGCGGTACAATGAGCAGTACTTC. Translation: CASSEFGGGRYNEQYF.

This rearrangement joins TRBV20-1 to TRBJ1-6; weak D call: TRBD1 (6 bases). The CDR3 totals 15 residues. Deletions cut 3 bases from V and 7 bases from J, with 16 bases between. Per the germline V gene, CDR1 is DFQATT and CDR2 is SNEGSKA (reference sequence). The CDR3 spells CSASARGTRNSPLHF. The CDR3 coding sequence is TGCAGTGCTAGTGCCCGAGGGACAAGGAATTCACCCCTCCACTTT.

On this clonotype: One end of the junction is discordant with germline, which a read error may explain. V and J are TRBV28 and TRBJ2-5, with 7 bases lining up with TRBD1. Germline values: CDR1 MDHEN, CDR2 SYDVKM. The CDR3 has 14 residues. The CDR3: CAGSFTGDQETQYF. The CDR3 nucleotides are TGTGCCGGCAGTTTCACAGGGGATCAAGAGACCCAGTACTTC.

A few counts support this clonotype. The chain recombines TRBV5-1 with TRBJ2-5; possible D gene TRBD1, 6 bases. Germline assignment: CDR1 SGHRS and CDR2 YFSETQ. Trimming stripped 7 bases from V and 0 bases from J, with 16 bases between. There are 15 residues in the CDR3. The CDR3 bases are TGCGCCAGCCGCGGACAGACAATGTACCAAGAGACCCAGTACTTC. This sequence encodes CASRGQTMYQETQYF.

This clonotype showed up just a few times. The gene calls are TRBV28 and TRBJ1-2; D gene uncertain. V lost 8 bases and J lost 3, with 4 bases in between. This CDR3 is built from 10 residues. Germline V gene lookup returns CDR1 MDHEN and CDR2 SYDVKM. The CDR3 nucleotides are TGTGCCAGCTCTGACTATGGCTACACCTTC. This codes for CASSDYGYTF.

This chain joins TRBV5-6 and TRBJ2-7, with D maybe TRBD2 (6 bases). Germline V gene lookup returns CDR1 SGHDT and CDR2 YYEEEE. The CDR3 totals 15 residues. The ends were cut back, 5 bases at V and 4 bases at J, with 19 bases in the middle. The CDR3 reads CASSHRRLARYEQYF. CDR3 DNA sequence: TGTGCCAGCAGTCACAGGCGCCTAGCGAGGTACGAGCAGTACTTC.

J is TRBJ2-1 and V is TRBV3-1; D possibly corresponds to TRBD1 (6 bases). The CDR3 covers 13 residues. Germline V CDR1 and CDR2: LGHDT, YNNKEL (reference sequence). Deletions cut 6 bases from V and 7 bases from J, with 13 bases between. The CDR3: CASRGTMANEQFF. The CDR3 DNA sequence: TGTGCCAGCAGGGGGACAATGGCGAATGAGCAGTTCTTC.

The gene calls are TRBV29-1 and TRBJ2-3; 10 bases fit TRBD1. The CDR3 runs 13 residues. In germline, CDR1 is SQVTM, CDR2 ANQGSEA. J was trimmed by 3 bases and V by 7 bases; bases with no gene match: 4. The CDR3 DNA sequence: TGCAGCGCTGACAGGGGGCGAACAGATACGCAGTATTTT. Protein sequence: CSADRGRTDTQYF.

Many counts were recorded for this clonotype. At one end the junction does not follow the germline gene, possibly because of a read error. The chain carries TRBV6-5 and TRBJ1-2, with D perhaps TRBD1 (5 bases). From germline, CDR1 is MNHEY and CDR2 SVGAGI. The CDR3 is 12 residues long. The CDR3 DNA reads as TGTGCCTGCAGACAGACTAACTATGGCTACACCTTC. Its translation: CACRQTNYGYTF.

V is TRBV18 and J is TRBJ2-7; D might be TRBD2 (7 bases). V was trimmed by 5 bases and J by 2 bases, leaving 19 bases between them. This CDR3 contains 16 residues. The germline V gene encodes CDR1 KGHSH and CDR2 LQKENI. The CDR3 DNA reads TGTGCCAGCTCAAGTCAGAGGGGGGGCCTGCCCTACGAGCAGTACTTC. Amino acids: CASSSQRGGLPYEQYF.

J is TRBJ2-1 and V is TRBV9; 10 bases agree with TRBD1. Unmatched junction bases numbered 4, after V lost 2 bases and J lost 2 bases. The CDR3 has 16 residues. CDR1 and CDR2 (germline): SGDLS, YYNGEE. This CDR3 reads CASSVSGQGTYNEQFF. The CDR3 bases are TGTGCCAGCAGCGTGTCGGGACAGGGGACCTACAATGAGCAGTTCTTC.

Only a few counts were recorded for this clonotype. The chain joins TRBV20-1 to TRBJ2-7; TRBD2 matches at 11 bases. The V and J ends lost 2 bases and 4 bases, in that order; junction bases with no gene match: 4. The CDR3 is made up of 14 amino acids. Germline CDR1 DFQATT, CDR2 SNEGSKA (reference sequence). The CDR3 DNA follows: TGCAGTGCTAGAAAGGCTAGCGGGAGGTACGAGCAGTACTTC. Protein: CSARKASGRYEQYF.

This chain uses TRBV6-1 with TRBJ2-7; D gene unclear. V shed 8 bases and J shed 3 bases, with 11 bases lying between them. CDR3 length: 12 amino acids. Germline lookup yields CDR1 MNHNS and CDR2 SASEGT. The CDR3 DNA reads TGTGCCAGCGGTCAGAATTACTACGAGCAGTACTTC. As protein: CASGQNYYEQYF.

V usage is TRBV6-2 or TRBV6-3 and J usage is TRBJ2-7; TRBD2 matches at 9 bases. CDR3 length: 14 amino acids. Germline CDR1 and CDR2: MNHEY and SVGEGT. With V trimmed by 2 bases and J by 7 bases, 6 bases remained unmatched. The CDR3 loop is CASSYLAGRFEQYF. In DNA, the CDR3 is TGTGCCAGCAGTTACCTAGCGGGAAGATTTGAGCAGTACTTC.

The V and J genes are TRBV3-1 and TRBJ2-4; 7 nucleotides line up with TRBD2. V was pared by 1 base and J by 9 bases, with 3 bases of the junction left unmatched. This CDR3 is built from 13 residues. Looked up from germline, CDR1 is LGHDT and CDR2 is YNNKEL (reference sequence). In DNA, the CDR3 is TGTGCCAGCAGCCAAGGGGAGGGCGGCATTCAGTACTTC. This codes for CASSQGEGGIQYF.

The CDR3 region has the DNA TGTGCCAGCAGCTTGGGCCCCAATACGCAGTATTTT. This sequence encodes CASSLGPNTQYF. The V gene is TRBV7-3, the J gene TRBJ2-3; D call uncertain. The CDR3 is 12 amino acids. CDR1 is SGHTA, CDR2 FQGTGA, per germline. Deletions cut 3 bases from V and 7 bases from J, with 8 bases between.

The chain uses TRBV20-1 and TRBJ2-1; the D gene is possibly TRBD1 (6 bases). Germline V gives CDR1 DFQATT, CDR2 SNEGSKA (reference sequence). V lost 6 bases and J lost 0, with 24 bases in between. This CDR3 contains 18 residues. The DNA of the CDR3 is TGCAGTGCCAATAGACCCGGGGCCGGGACAACCTCCTACAATGAGCAGTTCTTC. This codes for CSANRPGAGTTSYNEQFF.

The CDR3 sequence is CASSKGGGRRTDTQYF. The CDR3 coding sequence is TGTGCCAGCAGCAAAGGTGGCGGGAGAAGGACAGATACGCAGTATTTT. This chain connects TRBV12-3 or TRBV12-4 to TRBJ2-3, with 7 bases fitting TRBD2. The CDR3 is made up of 16 amino acids. The ends lost 6 bases at V and 3 bases at J; junction bases unmatched: 12.

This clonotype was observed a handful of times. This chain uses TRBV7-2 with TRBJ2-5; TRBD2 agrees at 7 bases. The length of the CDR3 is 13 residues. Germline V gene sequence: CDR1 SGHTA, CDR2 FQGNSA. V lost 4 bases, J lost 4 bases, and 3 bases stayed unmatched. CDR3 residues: CASSSLAVETQYF. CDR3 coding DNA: TGTGCCAGCAGCTCGCTAGCGGTAGAGACCCAGTACTTC.

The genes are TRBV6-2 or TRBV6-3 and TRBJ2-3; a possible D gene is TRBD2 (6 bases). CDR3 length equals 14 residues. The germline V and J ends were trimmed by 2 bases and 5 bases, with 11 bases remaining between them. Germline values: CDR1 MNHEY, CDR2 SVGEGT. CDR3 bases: TGTGCCAGCAGTTACACGGGAGAGGTAGATACGCAGTATTTT. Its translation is CASSYTGEVDTQYF.

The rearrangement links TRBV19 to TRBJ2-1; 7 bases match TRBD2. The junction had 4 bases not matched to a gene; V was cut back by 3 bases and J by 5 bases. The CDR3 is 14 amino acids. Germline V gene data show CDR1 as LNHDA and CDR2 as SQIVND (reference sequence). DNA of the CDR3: TGTGCCAGTAGTATGTTAGCGGGTCACAATGAGCAGTTCTTC. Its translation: CASSMLAGHNEQFF. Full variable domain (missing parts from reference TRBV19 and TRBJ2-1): DGGITQSPKYLFRKEGQNVTLSCEQNLNHDAMYWYRQDPGQGLRLIYYSQIVNDFQKGDIAEGYSVSREKKESFPLTVTSAQKNPTAFYLCASSMLAGHNEQFFGPGTRLTVL.